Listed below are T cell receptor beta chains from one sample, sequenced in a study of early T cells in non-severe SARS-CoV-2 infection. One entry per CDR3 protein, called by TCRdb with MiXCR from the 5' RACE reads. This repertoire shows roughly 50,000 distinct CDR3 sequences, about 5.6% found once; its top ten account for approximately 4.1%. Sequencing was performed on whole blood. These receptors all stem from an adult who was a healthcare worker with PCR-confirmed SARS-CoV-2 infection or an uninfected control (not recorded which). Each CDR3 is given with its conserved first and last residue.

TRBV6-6 CASSTGYHEQYF
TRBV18 CASSPPLPHTGELFF
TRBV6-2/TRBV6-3 CASSYSYLERTYNEQFF
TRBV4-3 CASSQDVGGSIGNSPLHF
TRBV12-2 CASRFTGGTEAFF
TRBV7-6 CASSSEDSGEQYF
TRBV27 CASSLSGVATNEKLFF
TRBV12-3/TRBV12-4 CASRESTGSGANVLTF
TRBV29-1 CSGGGALIQETQYF
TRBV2 CASSPRGNTEAFF
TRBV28 CASSSFSGQVNNSPLHF
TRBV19 CASSPSKMSTEAFF
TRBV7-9 CATNSGSAYEQYF
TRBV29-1 CSPGTIGETQYF
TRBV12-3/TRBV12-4 CASTVLPYNSPLHF
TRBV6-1 CASSGSRRDRFFGANVLTF
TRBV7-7 CASSLAGGQGRSQETQYF
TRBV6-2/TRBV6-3 CASSYGKNRASLSNQPQHF
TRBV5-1 CASSLEGTGFQGEQYF
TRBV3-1 CASSSSTEREAFF
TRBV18 CASSPLPATGETQYF
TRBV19 CASSIRQMDTEAFF
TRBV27 CASSSQGFGKLFF
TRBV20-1 CSTWVPGGNYGYTF
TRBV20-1 CSANTPSGTPYEQYF
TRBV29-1 CSVETVKRGETQYF
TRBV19 CASTSSSGGNQPQHF
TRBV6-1 CASSEPAGGGSSYEQYF
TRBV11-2 CASTTGNSGNTIYF
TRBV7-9 CASSPSLAGIPNEQFF
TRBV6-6 CASTLRSQETQYF
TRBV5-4 CASSLEVPTSGANVLTF
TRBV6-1 CASSTTNRAKNIQYF
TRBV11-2 CASSRDVSYEQYF
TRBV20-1 CSAPELATSTDTQYF
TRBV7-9 CASSLATGTGARDGQYF
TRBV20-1 CSALPGQGRNEQFF
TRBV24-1 CATSEGPGVVNTGELFF
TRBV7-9 CASSRDTEAFF
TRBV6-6 CASGGGYEQYF
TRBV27 CASSLRWDRAISGANVLTF
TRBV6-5 CASSRGQAGTEAFF
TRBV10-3 CAISESGLLGTDTQYF
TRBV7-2 CASSLDFSEYEQYF
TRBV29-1 CSVGASQGGEQFF
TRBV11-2 CASSLLPGEQFF
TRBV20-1 CSAERMELRTQTYNEQFF